This T cell receptor beta chain was identified in a study of control samples from healthy donors and cancer patients. TCRdb's table, derived via immunoSEQ multiplex PCR, lists solely in-frame clones and lacks some. The sample includes 150,000 to 200,000 clones, 91% of them seen just once. This sequence was found in a woman in her twenties or thirties in good health. The sample comprised blood.

The CDR3 sequence is CASSHDRGRTGELFF. In DNA, the CDR3 is TGTGCCAGCAGCCACGACAGGGGGCGCACCGGGGAGCTGTTTTTT. The genes are TRBV5-5 and TRBJ2-2; 10 bases align to TRBD1. The CDR3 extends over 15 amino acids. CDR1 is SGHKS and CDR2 is YYEKEE in the germline V gene (reference sequence). V trimming: 4 bases; J trimming: 4 bases; junction bases outside the gene matches: 4. The full variable domain, rest sourced from reference TRBV5-5 and TRBJ2-2, is DAGVTQSPTHLIKTRGQQVTLRCSPISGHKSVSWYQQVLGQGPQFIFQYYEKEERGRGNFPDRFSARQFPNYSSELNVNALLLGDSALYLCASSHDRGRTGELFFGEGSRLTVL.